This T cell receptor beta chain is drawn from a study of T-cell memory formation after mild COVID-19. Study at large: Most TCR clusters belonged to a single donor. Study results and caveats: Cross-reactive memory seemingly joined, as some responding clones were found in pre-infection memory. Whereas later expanders leaned CD4+, clones contracting day 15 to 85 showed a balanced CD4/CD8 makeup.

The CDR3 consists of 15 residues. V lost 5 bases, J lost 4 bases, and 10 bases stayed unmatched. On this clonotype itself: As yet, its antigen is unknown.

TCRdb reprocessed the 5' RACE reads with MiXCR, giving one entry per CDR3 protein. The sample has 550,000 to 650,000 distinct CDR3 sequences, roughly 17% seen once; the top ten hold 8.1%. The sequence was collected from an adult woman who had mild COVID-19 (a few samples of this study predate the infection). Cell type and time point are not known. The chain recombines TRBV12-3 or TRBV12-4 with TRBJ2-7; 8 bases match TRBD1. The sequencing sample was made of PBMCs or a T cell subset sorted from them (not recorded which). The CDR3 protein is CASSTRDRMGYEQYF. The CDR3 coding sequence is TGTGCCAGCAGTACCCGGGACAGGATGGGGTACGAGCAGTACTTC.